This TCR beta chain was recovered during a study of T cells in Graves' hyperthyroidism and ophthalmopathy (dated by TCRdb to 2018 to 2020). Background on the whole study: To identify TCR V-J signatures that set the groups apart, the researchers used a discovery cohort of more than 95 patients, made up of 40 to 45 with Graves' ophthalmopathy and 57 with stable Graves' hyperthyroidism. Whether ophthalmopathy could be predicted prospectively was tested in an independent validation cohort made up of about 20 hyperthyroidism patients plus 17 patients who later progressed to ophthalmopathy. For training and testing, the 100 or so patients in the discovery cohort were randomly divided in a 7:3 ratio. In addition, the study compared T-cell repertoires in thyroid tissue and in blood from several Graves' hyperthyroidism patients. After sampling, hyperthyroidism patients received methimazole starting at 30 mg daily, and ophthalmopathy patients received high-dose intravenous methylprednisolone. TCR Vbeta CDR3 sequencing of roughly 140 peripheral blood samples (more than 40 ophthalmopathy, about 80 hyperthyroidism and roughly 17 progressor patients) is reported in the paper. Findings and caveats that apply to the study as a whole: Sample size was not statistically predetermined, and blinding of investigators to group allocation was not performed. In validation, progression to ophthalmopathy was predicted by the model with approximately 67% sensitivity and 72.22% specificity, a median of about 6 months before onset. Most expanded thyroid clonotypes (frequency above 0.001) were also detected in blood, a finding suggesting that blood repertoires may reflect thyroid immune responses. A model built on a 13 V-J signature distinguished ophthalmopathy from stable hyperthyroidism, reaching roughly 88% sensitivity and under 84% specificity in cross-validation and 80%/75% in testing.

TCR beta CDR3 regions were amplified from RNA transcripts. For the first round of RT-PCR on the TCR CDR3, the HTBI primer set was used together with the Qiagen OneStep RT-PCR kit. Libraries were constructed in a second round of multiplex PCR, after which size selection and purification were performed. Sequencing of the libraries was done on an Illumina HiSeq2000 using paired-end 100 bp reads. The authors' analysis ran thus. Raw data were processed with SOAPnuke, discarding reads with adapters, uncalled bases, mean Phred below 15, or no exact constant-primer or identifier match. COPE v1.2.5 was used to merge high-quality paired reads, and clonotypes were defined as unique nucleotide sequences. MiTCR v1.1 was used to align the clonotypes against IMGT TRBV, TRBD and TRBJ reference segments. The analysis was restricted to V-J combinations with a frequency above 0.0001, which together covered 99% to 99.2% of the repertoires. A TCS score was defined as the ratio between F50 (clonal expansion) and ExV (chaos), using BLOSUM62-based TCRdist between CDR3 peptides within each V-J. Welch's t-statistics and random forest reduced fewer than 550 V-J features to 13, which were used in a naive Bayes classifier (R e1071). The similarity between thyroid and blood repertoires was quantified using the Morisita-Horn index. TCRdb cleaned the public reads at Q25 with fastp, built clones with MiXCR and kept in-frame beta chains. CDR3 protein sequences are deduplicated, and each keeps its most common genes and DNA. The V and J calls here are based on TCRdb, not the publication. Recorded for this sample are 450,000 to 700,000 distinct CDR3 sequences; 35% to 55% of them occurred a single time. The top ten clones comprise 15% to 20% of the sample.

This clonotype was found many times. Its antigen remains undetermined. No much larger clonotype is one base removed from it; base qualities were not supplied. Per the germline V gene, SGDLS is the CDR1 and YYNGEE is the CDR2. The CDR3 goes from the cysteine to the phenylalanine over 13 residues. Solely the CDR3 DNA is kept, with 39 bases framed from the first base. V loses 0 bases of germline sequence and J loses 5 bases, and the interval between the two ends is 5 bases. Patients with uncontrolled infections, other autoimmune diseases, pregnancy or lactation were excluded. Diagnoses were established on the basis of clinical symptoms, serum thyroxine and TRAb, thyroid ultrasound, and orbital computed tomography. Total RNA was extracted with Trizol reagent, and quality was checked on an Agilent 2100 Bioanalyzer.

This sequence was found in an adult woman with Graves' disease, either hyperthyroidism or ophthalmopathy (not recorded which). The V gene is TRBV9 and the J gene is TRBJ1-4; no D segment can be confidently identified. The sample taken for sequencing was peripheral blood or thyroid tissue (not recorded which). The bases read TGTGCCAGCAGCGTAGAACCAAATGAAAAACTGTTTTTT. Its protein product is CASSVEPNEKLFF.